The entry below describes one T cell receptor beta chain. The data were obtained in a study of shared clonotypes between healthy human individuals. Naive CD8 cells, CD45RO-negative and positively selected for CCR7, excluded terminally differentiated effector memory CD45RA+ cells. Produced via immunoSEQ multiplex PCR; TCRdb's table is partial and in-frame only. The sample shows just over 2,000,000 clones, approximately 95% of them seen only once. The CDR3 totals 13 residues. V and J are TRBV21-1 and TRBJ1-2; TRBD1, as called in the table, went unchecked against the DNA. TRBV21-1 is labeled a pseudogene. Sample: naive CD8+ T cells sorted from blood. The source of this sequence is a man aged 18 to 35 in good health. This CDR3 reads CASSKGDRDGYTF. The DNA for the CDR3 is TGTGCCAGCAGCAAAGGAGACAGGGACGGCTACACCTTC.